The sample holds many counts of the clone carrying this T cell receptor (beta chain). Its target is not known. The entry originates in a study of breast tumors, draining lymph nodes, adjacent tissues. General study points: Luminal-like breast cancer showed significantly greater tumor-nontumor repertoire similarity than basal-like breast cancer did. The lymph node origin of tumor T cells was framed as consistent with a hypothesis, not demonstrated.

TCRdb called the multiplex PCR reads again in MiXCR, with one record for every CDR3 protein. The table records roughly 130,000 distinct CDR3 sequences, less than 20% of them present only once. Trimming removed 0 bases from V and 6 bases from J, with 7 bases in between. The CDR3 extends over 12 amino acids. Germline V gene sequence: CDR1 SGHRS, CDR2 YFSETQ. The lymph nodes were axillary draining lymph nodes from breast cancer patients. This receptor was obtained from a female donor with breast cancer. Some clones in this sample may be carry-over from other donors' samples. Sequenced material: axillary lymph node tissue. The chain links TRBV5-1 to TRBJ2-7; the D is unclear. CDR3 coding DNA: TGCGCCAGCAGCTTGGAATGGGGCGAGCAGTACTTC. Its protein product is CASSLEWGEQYF.